Presented here are 18 T cell receptor beta chains from one specimen sequenced in a study of T cell repertoires in cytomegalovirus infection. TCRdb fed the reads into MiXCR, producing one record per CDR3 protein. The table shows fewer than 200,000 distinct CDR3 sequences, with 13% to 15% occurring only once. Sequenced input: PBMCs. The source of these receptors is a human donor in good health (CMV status not recorded). Some clones in this sample may be carry-over from other donors' samples.

There are many counts of this clonotype. The gene calls are TRBV30 and TRBJ2-7, with 11 positions matching TRBD2. V gave up 3 bases and J gave up 4 bases; unmatched junction bases: 2. This CDR3 spans 13 amino acids. The germline gives CDR1 GTSNPN, CDR2 SVGIG (reference sequence). CDR3: CAWRVAGGYEQYF. The CDR3 DNA follows: TGTGCCTGGAGGGTAGCGGGAGGGTACGAGCAGTACTTC.

This clonotype was observed at least ten times. The junction and the germline gene differ at one end; a read error may be behind it. The V and J genes are TRBV6-2 or TRBV6-3 and TRBJ2-1, with D hard to call. The CDR3 covers 12 residues. Germline V gene data show CDR1 as MNHEY and CDR2 as SVGEGT. The DNA for the CDR3 is TGTGCCAGCAGTTACTCCTTCAATGAGCAGTTCTTC. As protein: CASSYSFNEQFF.

This clonotype was observed many times. The chain joins TRBV19 to TRBJ1-2; the D gene is possibly TRBD1 (5 bases). Germline V CDR1 and CDR2: LNHDA, SQIVND (reference sequence). V shed 0 bases and J shed 3 bases, with 11 bases lying between them. CDR3 length: 15 residues. CDR3 protein: CASSIELTDYYGYTF. DNA for the CDR3: TGTGCCAGTAGTATAGAGCTGACAGATTACTATGGCTACACCTTC.

This clonotype has just a few counts. The chain has TRBV5-4 and TRBJ2-3; 15 bases match TRBD2. The CDR3 contains 19 residues. Germline loops: CDR1 SGHNT, CDR2 YYREEE (reference sequence). V lost 4 bases, J lost 6 bases, and 15 bases stayed unmatched. The CDR3 coding sequence is TGTGCCAGCAGCGACGGACTAGCGGGAGGGCCGGGAGGCGGGGATACGCAGTATTTT. This encodes CASSDGLAGGPGGGDTQYF.

A few counts support this clonotype. The V gene is TRBV7-2, the J gene TRBJ2-1; possibly TRBD2 for D (6 bases). This CDR3 is 16 amino acids long. Trimming stripped 5 bases from V and 0 bases from J, with 14 bases between. Germline V gives CDR1 SGHTA, CDR2 FQGNSA. The CDR3 region has the DNA TGTGCCAGCAGCCGGGGACTCTCTCGCTCCTACAATGAGCAGTTCTTC. Translating gives CASSRGLSRSYNEQFF.

This clonotype was picked up many times. The chain has TRBV28 and TRBJ2-7; 9 nucleotides align to TRBD2. Trimming removed 6 bases from V and 0 bases from J; junction bases left unmatched: 9. CDR1 and CDR2 (germline): MDHEN, SYDVKM. The CDR3 is made up of 16 amino acids. CDR3 in DNA: TGTGCCAGCAGATTGGGGGGTAGCGGGAGCTCCTACGAGCAGTACTTC. It is translated as CASRLGGSGSSYEQYF. The full variable domain, completed using reference TRBV28 and TRBJ2-7, is DVKVTQSSRYLVKRTGEKVFLECVQDMDHENMFWYRQDPGLGLRLIYFSYDVKMKEKGDIPEGYSVSREKKERFSLILESASTNQTSMYLCASRLGGSGSSYEQYFGPGTRLTVT.

This clonotype came up many times. The chain couples TRBV29-1 to TRBJ2-4; either TRBD1 or TRBD2 may fit D (5 bases each). Germline V gene data show CDR1 as SQVTM and CDR2 as ANQGSEA. The CDR3 extends over 13 amino acids. The V and J ends lost 3 bases and 3 bases respectively, with 9 bases between them. CDR3 region: CSVDMGDKNIQYF. The CDR3 nucleotides read TGCAGCGTTGATATGGGGGACAAAAACATTCAGTACTTC. Full variable domain (outside the CDR3, taken from reference TRBV29-1 and TRBJ2-4): SAVISQKPSRDICQRGTSLTIQCQVDSQVTMMFWYRQQPGQSLTLIATANQGSEATYESGFVIDKFPISRPNLTFSTLTVSNMSPEDSSIYLCSVDMGDKNIQYFGAGTRLSVL.

The table lists this clonotype with a few counts. The CDR3 region has the DNA TGCGCCAGCAGCATAGCGGGGGGGCCCGGTGAGCAGTTCTTC. Protein sequence: CASSIAGGPGEQFF. The chain employs TRBV5-1 and TRBJ2-1, with TRBD2 matching 11 bases. J was trimmed by 9 bases and V by 4 bases; bases with no gene match: 6. This CDR3 contains 14 residues. Germline lookup yields CDR1 SGHRS and CDR2 YFSETQ. Together with reference TRBV5-1 and TRBJ2-1, the CDR3 gives the full variable domain: KAGVTQTPRYLIKTRGQQVTLSCSPISGHRSVSWYQQTPGQGLQFLFEYFSETQRNKGNFPGRFSGRQFSNSRSEMNVSTLELGDSALYLCASSIAGGPGEQFFGPGTRLTVL.

This rearrangement joins TRBV7-2 to TRBJ2-2; D may be TRBD1 (5 bases). The CDR3 is 16 amino acids. Germline CDR1 reads SGHTA; CDR2 reads FQGNSA. The V gene lost 2 bases and the J gene lost 3 bases, with 13 bases spanning the gap. CDR3 in amino acids: CASSLSGMSDTGELFF. DNA of the CDR3: TGTGCCAGCAGCTTATCAGGGATGTCGGACACCGGGGAGCTGTTTTTT.

This clonotype was detected ten times or more. The genes are TRBV12-3 or TRBV12-4 and TRBJ2-1; the match to TRBD1 covers 9 bases. The CDR3 consists of 17 residues. Losses at the gene ends were 3 bases for V and 5 bases for J; bases not matched to a gene: 11. The CDR3 protein is CASSLSMGQGGHNEQFF. CDR3 coding DNA: TGTGCCAGCAGTTTGTCCATGGGACAGGGAGGTCACAATGAGCAGTTCTTC.

Many counts were recorded for this clonotype. This chain links TRBV10-3 with TRBJ2-3; weak D call: TRBD1 (5 bases). Per the germline V gene, CDR1 is ENHRY and CDR2 is SYGVKD. The V gene lost 3 bases and the J gene lost 4 bases, with 14 bases spanning the gap. This CDR3 spans 15 amino acids. The CDR3, as DNA: TGTGCCATCAGTGACTCCGACAGCCCTCCAGATACGCAGTATTTT. Its translation: CAISDSDSPPDTQYF.

This chain uses TRBV29-1 with TRBJ2-2, with a tentative D call TRBD2 (6 bases). V lost 3 bases and J lost 6, with 17 bases in between. CDR1 and CDR2 from the germline V gene are SQVTM and ANQGSEA. This CDR3 spans 15 amino acids. The DNA of the CDR3 is TGCAGCGTTGATTCGGGCGGGATGGGTTCCGGGGAGCTGTTTTTT. Its protein product is CSVDSGGMGSGELFF.

This clonotype was detected many times. The CDR3 spells CASSLLPFFGGTNTGELFF. The CDR3 region has the DNA TGTGCCAGCAGCTTGCTTCCCTTCTTTGGCGGGACCAACACCGGGGAGCTGTTTTTT. The chain couples TRBV7-3 to TRBJ2-2; perhaps TRBD2 as D (6 bases). V lost 3 bases to trimming and J lost 2 bases, with 22 bases between them. Germline CDR1 is SGHTA and CDR2 is FQGTGA. This CDR3 has 19 amino acids.

Worth noting for this clonotype: Being one base from a much bigger clone, this may be a read error. This rearrangement joins TRBV6-1 to TRBJ2-1, with no clear D. CDR3 length: 14 amino acids. The germline gives CDR1 MNHNS, CDR2 SASEGT. The CDR3 DNA reads TGTGCCAGCTGTGAGGCACACTCCTACAATGAGCAGTTCTTC. Translation: CASCEAHSYNEQFF.

This chain connects TRBV27 to TRBJ2-7, with 9 bases aligning to TRBD1. CDR3 length: 14 residues. In germline, CDR1 is MNHEY, CDR2 SMNVEV (reference sequence). V was pared by 5 bases and J by 6 bases, with 8 bases of the junction left unmatched. For the CDR3, the DNA is TGTGCCAGCAGTCGCCCAGGGACAGGGATCGAGCAGTACTTC. Translated, it gives CASSRPGTGIEQYF.

This clonotype was counted ten times or more. This sequence joins TRBV19 and TRBJ2-7, with 7 positions matching TRBD2. V lost 2 bases and J lost 1; bases outside the gene matches: 2. The length of the CDR3 is 14 residues. CDR1 and CDR2 (germline): LNHDA, SQIVND (reference sequence). The CDR3 sequence: CASSIREESYEQYF. The CDR3 coding sequence is TGTGCCAGTAGTATACGGGAGGAGTCCTACGAGCAGTACTTC.

The chain carries TRBV6-2 or TRBV6-3 and TRBJ2-2, with 9 bases lining up with TRBD2. Germline trimming cut 8 bases from V and 4 bases from J; bases unmatched to any gene: 5. CDR3 length: 14 residues. Germline assignment: CDR1 MNHEY and CDR2 SVGEGT. DNA of the CDR3: TGTGCCAGCCATAGGCGGGAGGGCACCGGGGAGCTGTTTTTT. Amino acid sequence: CASHRREGTGELFF.

At least ten counts were recorded for this clonotype. This sequence joins TRBV20-1 and TRBJ1-5; tentative D call: TRBD1 (5 bases). Trimming left V 5 bases short and J 2 bases short, with 16 bases between. The CDR3 sequence is 15 residues long. Per germline, CDR1 DFQATT and CDR2 SNEGSKA (reference sequence). The CDR3 coding sequence is TGCAGTGCTCCATTGGGGGGGTCGGGCAATCAGCCCCAGCATTTT. Residues: CSAPLGGSGNQPQHF.